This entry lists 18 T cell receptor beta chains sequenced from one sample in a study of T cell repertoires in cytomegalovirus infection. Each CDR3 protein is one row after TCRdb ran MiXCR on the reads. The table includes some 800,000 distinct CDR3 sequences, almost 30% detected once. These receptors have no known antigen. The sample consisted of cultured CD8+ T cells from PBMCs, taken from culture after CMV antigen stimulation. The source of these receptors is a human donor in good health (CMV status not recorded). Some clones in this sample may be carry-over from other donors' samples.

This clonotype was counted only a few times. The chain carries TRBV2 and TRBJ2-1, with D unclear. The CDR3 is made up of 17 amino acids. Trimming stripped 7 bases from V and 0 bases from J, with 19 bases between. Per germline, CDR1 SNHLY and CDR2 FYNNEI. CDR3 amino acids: CASMGYKGRISYNEQFF. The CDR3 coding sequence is TGTGCCAGCATGGGGTACAAGGGTAGAATCTCCTACAATGAGCAGTTCTTC.

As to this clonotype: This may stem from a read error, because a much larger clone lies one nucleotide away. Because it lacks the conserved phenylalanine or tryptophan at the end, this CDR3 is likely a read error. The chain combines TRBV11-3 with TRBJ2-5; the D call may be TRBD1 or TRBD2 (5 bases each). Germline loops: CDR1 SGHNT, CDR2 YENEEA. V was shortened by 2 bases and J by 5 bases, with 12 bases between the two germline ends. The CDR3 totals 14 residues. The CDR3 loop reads CASSLSRGAETQYS. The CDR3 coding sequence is TGTGCCAGCAGCTTAAGTCGGGGCGCGGAGACCCAGTACTCC.

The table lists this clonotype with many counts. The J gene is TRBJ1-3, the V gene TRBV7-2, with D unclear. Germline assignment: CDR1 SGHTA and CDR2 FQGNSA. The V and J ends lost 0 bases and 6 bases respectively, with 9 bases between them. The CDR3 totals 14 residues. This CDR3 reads CASSLAPQPNTIYF. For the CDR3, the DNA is TGTGCCAGCAGCTTAGCTCCACAGCCAAACACCATATATTTT.

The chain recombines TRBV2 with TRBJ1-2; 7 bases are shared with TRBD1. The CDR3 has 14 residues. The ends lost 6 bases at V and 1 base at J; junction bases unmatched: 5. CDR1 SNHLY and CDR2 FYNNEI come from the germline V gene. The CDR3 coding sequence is TGTGCCAGCAGCGGGACAGCGATTAACTATGGCTACACCTTC. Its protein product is CASSGTAINYGYTF.

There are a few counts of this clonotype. The CDR3 nucleotides read TGTGCCAGCAGTTCGCCGGGATCCGGGGAGCTGTTTTTT. This gives the protein CASSSPGSGELFF. The chain carries TRBV6-2 or TRBV6-3 and TRBJ2-2; a possible D gene is TRBD2 (5 bases). From germline, CDR1 is MNHEY and CDR2 SVGEGT. This CDR3 spans 13 amino acids. Trimming stripped 4 bases from V and 6 bases from J, with 9 bases between.

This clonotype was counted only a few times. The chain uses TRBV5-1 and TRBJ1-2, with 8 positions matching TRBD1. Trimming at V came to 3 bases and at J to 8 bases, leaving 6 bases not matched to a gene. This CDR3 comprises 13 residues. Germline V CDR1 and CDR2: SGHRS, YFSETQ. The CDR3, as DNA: TGCGCCAGCAGCTCCGGGACAGGAGGCGGCTACACCTTC. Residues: CASSSGTGGGYTF.

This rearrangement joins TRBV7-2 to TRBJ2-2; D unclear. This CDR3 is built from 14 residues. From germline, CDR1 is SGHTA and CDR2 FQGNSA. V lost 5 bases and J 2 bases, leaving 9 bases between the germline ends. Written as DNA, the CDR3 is TGTGCCAGCAGCGAGGACGTAAACACCGGGGAGCTGTTTTTT. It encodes CASSEDVNTGELFF.

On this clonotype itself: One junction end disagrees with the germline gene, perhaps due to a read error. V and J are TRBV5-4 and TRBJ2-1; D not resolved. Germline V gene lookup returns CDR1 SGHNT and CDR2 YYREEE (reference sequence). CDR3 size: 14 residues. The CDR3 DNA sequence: TGTGCCAGCGGCTTGTTACCGTCCTACAATGAGCAGTTCTTC. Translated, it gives CASGLLPSYNEQFF. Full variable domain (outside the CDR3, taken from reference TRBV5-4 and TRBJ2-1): ETGVTQSPTHLIKTRGQQVTLRCSSQSGHNTVSWYQQALGQGPQFIFQYYREEENGRGNFPPRFSGLQFPNYSSELNVNALELDDSALYLCASGLLPSYNEQFFGPGTRLTVL.

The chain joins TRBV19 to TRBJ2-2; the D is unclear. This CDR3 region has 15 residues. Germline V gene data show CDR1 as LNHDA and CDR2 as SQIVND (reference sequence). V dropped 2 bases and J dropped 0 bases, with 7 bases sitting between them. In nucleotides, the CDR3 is TGTGCCAGTAGTATAAGGTCCCCGAACACCGGGGAGCTGTTTTTT. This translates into CASSIRSPNTGELFF.

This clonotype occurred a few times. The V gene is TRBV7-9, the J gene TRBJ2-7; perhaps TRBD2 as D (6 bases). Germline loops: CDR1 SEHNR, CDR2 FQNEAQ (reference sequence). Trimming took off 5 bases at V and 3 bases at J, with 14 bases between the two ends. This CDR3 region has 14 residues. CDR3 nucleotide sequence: TGTGCCAGCAGCCCGTTGGACGGGGGCTACGAGCAGTACGTC. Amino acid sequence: CASSPLDGGYEQYV.

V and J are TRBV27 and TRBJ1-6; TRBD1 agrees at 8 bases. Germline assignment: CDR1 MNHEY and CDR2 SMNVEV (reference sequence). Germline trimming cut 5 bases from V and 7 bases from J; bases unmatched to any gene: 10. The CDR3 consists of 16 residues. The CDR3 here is CASSPLGQGSNSPLHF. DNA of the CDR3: TGTGCCAGCAGTCCTCTAGGACAGGGAAGCAATTCACCCCTCCACTTT.

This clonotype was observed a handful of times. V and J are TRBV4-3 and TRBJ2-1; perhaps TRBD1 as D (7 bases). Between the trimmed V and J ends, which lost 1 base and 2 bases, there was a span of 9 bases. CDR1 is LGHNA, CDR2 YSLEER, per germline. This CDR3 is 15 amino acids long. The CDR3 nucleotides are TGCGCCAGCAGCCAAGGGAGGGGGCCCTACAATGAGCAGTTCTTC. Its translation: CASSQGRGPYNEQFF.

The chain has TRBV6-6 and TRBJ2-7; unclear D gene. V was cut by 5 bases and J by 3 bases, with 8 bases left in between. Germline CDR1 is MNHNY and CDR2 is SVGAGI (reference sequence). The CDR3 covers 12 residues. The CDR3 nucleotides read TGTGCCAGCAGTCGCGGTAACTACGAGCAGTACGTC. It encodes CASSRGNYEQYV.

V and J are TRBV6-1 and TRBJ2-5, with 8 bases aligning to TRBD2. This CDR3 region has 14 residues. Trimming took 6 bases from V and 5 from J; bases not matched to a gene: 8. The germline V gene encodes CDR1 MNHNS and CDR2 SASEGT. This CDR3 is CASRYPGGGETQYF. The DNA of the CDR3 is TGTGCCAGCAGATACCCCGGGGGGGGGGAGACCCAGTACTTC.

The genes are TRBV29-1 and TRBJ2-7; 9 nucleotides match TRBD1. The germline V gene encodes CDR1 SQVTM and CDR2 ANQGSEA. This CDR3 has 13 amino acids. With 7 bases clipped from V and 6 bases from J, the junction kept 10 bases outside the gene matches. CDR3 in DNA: TGCAGCGCCACGGGACAGGGCTCCGGCGAGCAGTACGTC. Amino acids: CSATGQGSGEQYV.

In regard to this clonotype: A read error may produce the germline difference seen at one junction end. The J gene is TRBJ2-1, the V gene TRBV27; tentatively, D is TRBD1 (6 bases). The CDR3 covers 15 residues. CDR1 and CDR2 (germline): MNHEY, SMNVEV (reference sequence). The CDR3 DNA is TGTGTCAGCAGTTTTGCGGACAGCCCCTACAATGAGCAGTTCTTC. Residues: CVSSFADSPYNEQFF.

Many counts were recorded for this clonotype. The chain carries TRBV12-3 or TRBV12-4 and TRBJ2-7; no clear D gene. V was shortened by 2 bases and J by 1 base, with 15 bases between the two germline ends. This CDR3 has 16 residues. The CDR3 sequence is CASSLSLGKASYEQYF. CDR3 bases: TGTGCCAGCAGTTTAAGTCTCGGCAAGGCGTCCTACGAGCAGTACTTC.

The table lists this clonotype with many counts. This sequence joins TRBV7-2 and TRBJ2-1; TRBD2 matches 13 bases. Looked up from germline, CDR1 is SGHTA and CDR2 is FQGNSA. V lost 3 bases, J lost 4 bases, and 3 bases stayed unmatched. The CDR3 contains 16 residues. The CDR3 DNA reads TGTGCCAGCAGCTTCGGGGGACTAGCGGGATACAATGAGCAGTTCTTC. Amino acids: CASSFGGLAGYNEQFF.